The 9 T cell receptor beta chains below come from one sample, sequenced in a study of blood T cell repertoires in COVID-19. TCRdb's copy holds only in-frame clones and misses some; the assay was immunoSEQ multiplex PCR. The table includes approximately 200,000 clones, about 85% detected once. What was sequenced was peripheral blood. These receptors were collected from a woman at least 80 years old with COVID-19, enrolled during active disease.

Remarks on this clone: The conserved phenylalanine or tryptophan normally closing the CDR3 is absent here, so this likely arose from a read error. No DNA is shown, since the ends of the CDR3 on it are uncertain; the CDR3 is the one TCRdb lists. The chain carries TRBV3-1 (or the pseudogene TRBV3-2) and TRBJ1-2; TRBD1 was called by the table and not checked on the DNA. Termini included, the CDR3 measures 19 amino acids. The germline gives CDR1 LGHDT, CDR2 YNNKEL (reference sequence). CDR3 loop: CASSQDKCPPGDRGPCEEP.

The DNA for the CDR3 is TGCGCCAGCAGCCTCCGACAGTTTGGTCTCGACGAGCAGTACTTC. Protein product: CASSLRQFGLDEQYF. The chain is built from TRBV5-1 and TRBJ2-7; D is possibly TRBD1 (5 bases). Trimming removed 4 bases from V and 5 bases from J, with 19 bases in between. CDR1 and CDR2 (germline): SGHRS, YFSETQ. The CDR3 loop spans 15 amino acids.

V and J are TRBV19 and TRBJ1-4, with D unresolved. V was cut by 3 bases and J by 5 bases, with 10 bases left in between. The CDR3 runs to 14 residues. Germline V CDR1 and CDR2: LNHDA, SQIVND (reference sequence). The CDR3 nucleotides are TGTGCCAGTAGTATGAGGGAGCGAAATGAAAAACTGTTTTTT. Translating gives CASSMRERNEKLFF.

About this clone itself: The sample contains more than one DNA sequence encoding this CDR3. V is TRBV19 and J is TRBJ2-5, with TRBD1 matching 8 bases. CDR3 length equals 15 residues. Germline CDR1 is LNHDA and CDR2 is SQIVND (reference sequence). The V and J ends lost 1 base and 1 base, in that order; junction bases with no gene match: 2. The CDR3 is CASSIGGTGQETQYF. DNA of the CDR3: TGTGCCAGTAGTATAGGAGGGACAGGCCAAGAGACCCAGTACTTC.

This clone was recorded only once. The V and J genes are TRBV6-4 and TRBJ1-5; TRBD1 is a possible D gene (6 bases). The CDR3 sequence is 13 residues long. Trimming cost V 5 bases and J 4 bases, with 9 bases left between them. Per the germline V gene, CDR1 is MRHNA and CDR2 is SNTAGT. CDR3 nucleotide sequence: TGTGCCAGCAGTTTTGACAGGAATCAGCCCCAGCATTTT. This gives the protein CASSFDRNQPQHF.

This chain links TRBV11-2 with TRBJ2-4; a weak D match, TRBD1 (6 bases). Trimming stripped 7 bases from V and 7 bases from J, with 17 bases between. Germline-derived CDR1 and CDR2 are SGHAT and FQNNGV. The CDR3 loop spans 14 amino acids. CDR3 coding DNA: TGTGCCAGCAAGAGTCCCCCGAGGGGGAACATTCAGTACTTC. This codes for CASKSPPRGNIQYF.

The genes are TRBV19 and TRBJ1-1; maybe TRBD1 (6 bases). The ends were cut back, 8 bases at V and 6 bases at J, with 13 bases in the middle. CDR1 and CDR2 (germline): LNHDA, SQIVND (reference sequence). There are 12 residues in the CDR3. The CDR3 here is CASATWGPEAFF. The CDR3 DNA follows: TGTGCCAGTGCTACTTGGGGGCCTGAAGCTTTCTTT. Looking up the rest from reference TRBV19 and TRBJ1-1 gives the full variable domain: DGGITQSPKYLFRKEGQNVTLSCEQNLNHDAMYWYRQDPGQGLRLIYYSQIVNDFQKGDIAEGYSVSREKKESFPLTVTSAQKNPTAFYLCASATWGPEAFFGQGTRLTVV.

A word on this clone: This same CDR3 is encoded by further DNA sequences in the sample. This chain's CDR3 is CAWSRQGGQPQHF. CDR3 sequence (DNA): TGTGCCTGGAGTCGACAGGGGGGTCAGCCCCAGCATTTT. V gene TRBV30 combines with J gene TRBJ1-5; 9 positions match TRBD1. Germline CDR1 is GTSNPN and CDR2 is SVGIG (reference sequence). The V segment lost 2 bases and the J segment 6 bases; nucleotides outside the gene matches: 2. The CDR3 loop spans 13 amino acids.

The chain carries TRBV20-1 and TRBJ1-1, with 7 positions matching TRBD1. Germline V lookup: CDR1 DFQATT, CDR2 SNEGSKA (reference sequence). V was clipped by 5 bases and J by 1 base; unmatched bases: 19. The CDR3 extends over 18 amino acids. The CDR3 DNA reads TGCAGTGCTGGTGGTGAGACAGGGTCGAGATTATGGAACACTGAAGCTTTCTTT. Encoded protein: CSAGGETGSRLWNTEAFF.